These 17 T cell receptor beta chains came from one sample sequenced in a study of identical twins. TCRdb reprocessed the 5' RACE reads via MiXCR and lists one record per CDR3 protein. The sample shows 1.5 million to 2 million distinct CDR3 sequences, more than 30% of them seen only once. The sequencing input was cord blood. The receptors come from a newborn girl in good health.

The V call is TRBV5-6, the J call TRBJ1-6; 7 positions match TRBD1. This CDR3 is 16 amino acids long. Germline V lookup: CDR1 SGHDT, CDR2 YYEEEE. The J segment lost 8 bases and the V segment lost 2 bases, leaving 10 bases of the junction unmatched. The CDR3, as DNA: TGTGCCAGCAGCTTAGGAGACAGGGCCGAGGATTCACCCCTCCACTTT. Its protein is CASSLGDRAEDSPLHF. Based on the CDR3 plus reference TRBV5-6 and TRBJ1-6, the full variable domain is DAGVTQSPTHLIKTRGQQVTLRCSPKSGHDTVSWYQQALGQGPQFIFQYYEEEERQRGNFPDRFSGHQFPNYSSELNVNALLLGDSALYLCASSLGDRAEDSPLHFGNGTRLTVT.

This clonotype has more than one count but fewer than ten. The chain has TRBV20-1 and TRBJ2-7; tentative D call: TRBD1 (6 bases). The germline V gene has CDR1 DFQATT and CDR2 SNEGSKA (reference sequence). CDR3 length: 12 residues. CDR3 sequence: CSRQVPLREQYF. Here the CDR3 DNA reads TGCAGCCGACAGGTGCCTCTCCGCGAGCAGTACTTC.

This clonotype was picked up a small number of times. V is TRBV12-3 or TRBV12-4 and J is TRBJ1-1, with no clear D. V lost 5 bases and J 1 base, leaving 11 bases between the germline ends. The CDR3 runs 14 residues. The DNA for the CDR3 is TGTGCCAGCAGTCCCCCTTGGGAGAACACTGAAGCTTTCTTT. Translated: CASSPPWENTEAFF.

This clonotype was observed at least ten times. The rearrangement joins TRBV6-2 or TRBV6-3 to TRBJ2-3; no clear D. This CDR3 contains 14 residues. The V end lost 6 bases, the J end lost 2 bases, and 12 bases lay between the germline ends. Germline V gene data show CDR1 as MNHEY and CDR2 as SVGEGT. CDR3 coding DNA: TGTGCCAGCAGGCTCGGAGAGGCCACAGATACGCAGTATTTT. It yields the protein CASRLGEATDTQYF.

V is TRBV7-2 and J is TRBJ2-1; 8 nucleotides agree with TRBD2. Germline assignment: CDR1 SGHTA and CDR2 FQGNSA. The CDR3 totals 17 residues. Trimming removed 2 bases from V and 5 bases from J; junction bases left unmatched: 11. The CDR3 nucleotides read TGTGCCAGCAGCTTAAGATTTCAGGCGGGGGGTGACAATGAGCAGTTCTTC. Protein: CASSLRFQAGGDNEQFF.

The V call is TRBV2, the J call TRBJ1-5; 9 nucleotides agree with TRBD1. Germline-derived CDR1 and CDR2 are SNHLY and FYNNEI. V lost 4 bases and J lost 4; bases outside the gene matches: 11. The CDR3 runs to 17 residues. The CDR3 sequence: CASSAGQGNLLNQPQHF. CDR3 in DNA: TGTGCCAGCAGTGCGGGACAGGGCAACCTTTTAAATCAGCCCCAGCATTTT.

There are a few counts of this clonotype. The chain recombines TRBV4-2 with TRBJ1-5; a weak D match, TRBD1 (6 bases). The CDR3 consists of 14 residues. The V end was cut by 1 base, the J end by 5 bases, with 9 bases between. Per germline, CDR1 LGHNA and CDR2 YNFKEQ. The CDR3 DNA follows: TGTGCCAGCAGCCAAGGTACAGGGCATCAGCCCCAGCATTTT. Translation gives CASSQGTGHQPQHF.

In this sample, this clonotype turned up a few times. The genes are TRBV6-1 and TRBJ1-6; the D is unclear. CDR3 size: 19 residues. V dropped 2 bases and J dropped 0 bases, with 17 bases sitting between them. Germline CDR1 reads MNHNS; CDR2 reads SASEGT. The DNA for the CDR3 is TGTGCCAGCAGTGAAAGGGCCGCCACCACGAGCTCCTATAATTCACCCCTCCACTTT. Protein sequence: CASSERAATTSSYNSPLHF.

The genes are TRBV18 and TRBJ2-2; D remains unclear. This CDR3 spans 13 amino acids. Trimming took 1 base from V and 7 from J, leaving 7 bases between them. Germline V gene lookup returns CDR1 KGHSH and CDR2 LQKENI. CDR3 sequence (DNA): TGTGCCAGCTCACCACGCGCGGACGGGGAGCTGTTTTTT. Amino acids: CASSPRADGELFF.

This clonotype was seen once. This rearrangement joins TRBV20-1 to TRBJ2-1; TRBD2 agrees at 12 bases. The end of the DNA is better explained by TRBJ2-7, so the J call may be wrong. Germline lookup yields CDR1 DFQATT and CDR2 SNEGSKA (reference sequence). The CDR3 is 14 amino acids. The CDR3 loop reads CSAALAGGPNEQYF. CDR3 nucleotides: TGCAGTGCTGCCCTAGCGGGAGGGCCCAATGAGCAGTACTTC.

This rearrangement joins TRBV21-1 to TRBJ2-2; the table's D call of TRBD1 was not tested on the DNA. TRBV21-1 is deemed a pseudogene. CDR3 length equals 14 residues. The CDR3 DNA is TGTGCCAGCGGGCCGACAGGGGCGGGCGGGGAGCTGTTTTTT. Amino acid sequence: CASGPTGAGGELFF.

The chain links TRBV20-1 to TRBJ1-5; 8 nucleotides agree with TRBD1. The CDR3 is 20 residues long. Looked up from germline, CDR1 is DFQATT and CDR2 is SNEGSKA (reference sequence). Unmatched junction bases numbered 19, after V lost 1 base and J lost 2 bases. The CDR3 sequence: CSARVHYGQGKPLGNQPQHF. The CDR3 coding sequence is TGCAGTGCTAGAGTGCACTATGGACAGGGAAAACCATTGGGCAATCAGCCCCAGCATTTT.

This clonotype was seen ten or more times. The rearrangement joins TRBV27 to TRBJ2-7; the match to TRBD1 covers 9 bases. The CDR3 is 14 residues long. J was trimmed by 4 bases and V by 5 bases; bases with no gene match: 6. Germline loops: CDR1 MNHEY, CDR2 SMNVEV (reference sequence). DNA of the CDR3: TGTGCCAGCAGTCGGGGGACAGGGCCTTACGAGCAGTACTTC. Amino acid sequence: CASSRGTGPYEQYF.

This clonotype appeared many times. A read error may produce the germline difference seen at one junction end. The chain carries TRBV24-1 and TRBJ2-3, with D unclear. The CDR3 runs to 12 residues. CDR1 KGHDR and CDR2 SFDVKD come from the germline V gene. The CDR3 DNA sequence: TGTGCCACCAGTGATTTGACAGTTACGCAGTATTTT. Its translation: CATSDLTVTQYF.

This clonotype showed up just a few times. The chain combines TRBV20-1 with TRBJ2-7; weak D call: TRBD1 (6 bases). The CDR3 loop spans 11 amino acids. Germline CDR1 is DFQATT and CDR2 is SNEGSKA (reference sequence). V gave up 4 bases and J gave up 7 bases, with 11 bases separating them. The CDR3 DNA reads TGCAGTGCTAACAGGGAGCTGGAGCAGTACTTC. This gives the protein CSANRELEQYF.

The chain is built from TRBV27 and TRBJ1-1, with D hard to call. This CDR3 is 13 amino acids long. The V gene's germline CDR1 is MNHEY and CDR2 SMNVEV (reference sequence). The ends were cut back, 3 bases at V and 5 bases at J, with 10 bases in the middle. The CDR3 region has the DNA TGTGCCAGCAGTTTTAGGGTGTTGACTGAAGCTTTCTTT. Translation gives CASSFRVLTEAFF.

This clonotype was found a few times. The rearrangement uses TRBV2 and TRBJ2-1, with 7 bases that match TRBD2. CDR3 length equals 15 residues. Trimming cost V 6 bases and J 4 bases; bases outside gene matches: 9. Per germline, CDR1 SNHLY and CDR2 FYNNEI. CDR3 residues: CASSSGLVGYNEQFF. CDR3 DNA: TGTGCCAGCAGCTCCGGACTAGTGGGATACAATGAGCAGTTCTTC.